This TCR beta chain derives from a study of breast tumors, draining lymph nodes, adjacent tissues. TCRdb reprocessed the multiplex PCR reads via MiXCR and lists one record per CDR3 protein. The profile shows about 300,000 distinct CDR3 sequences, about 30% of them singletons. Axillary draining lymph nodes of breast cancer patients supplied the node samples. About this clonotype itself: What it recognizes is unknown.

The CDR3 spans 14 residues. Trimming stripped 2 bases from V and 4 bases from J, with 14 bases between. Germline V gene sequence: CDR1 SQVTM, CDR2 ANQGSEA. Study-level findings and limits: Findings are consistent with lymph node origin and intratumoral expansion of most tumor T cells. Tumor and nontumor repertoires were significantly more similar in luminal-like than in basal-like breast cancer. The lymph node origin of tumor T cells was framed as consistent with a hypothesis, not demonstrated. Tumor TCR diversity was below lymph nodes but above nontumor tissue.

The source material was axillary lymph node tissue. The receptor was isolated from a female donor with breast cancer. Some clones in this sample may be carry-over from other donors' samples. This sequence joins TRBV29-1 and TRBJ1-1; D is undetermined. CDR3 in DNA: TGCAGCGTTGAAAATATCGGCAGCTTCACTGAAGCTTTCTTT. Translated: CSVENIGSFTEAFF.